The clone carrying this T cell receptor (beta chain) was seen ten or more times. Its target is not known. This specimen comes from a study of regulatory T cells in long-lasting Graves disease. Study information: Persistent Graves' disease denoted over 5 years of antithyroid drugs plus positive TSH receptor antibodies.

The authors built TCR beta libraries using iRepertoire HTBI primers and Arm-PCR of CDR3 regions. In TCRdb, the multiplex PCR reads were re-called with MiXCR into one record per CDR3 protein. The sample yields fewer than 450,000 distinct CDR3 sequences, about 20% seen once. Overall study findings and caveats: Persistent Graves' patients had lower TCR diversity than newly diagnosed ones.

Sample time point: persistent/refractory GD, antithyroid drugs over 5 years with positive TRAb. PBMCs provided the RNA from which the TCR library was made. CDR3 size: 19 residues. V lost 5 bases and J lost 0, with 22 bases in between. Germline assignment: CDR1 MDHEN and CDR2 SYDVKM. The sample in question was peripheral blood mononuclear cells (PBMCs), obtained when the disease was refractory, from a patient treated with antithyroid drugs. The chain employs TRBV28 and TRBJ2-2, with a possible D match to TRBD2 (7 bases). The sequence was collected from a female donor with Graves disease. The CDR3 DNA reads as TGTGCCAGCAGTGCCCTGAGGGGGTTCAGCGGGGCGAACACCGGGGAGCTGTTTTTT. Its protein is CASSALRGFSGANTGELFF.